The T cell receptor beta chain described here comes from a study of cytomegalovirus exposure and HLA in healthy donors. Points from the study as a whole: Some V segments, TRBV6-2 and TRBV6-3 among them, were indistinguishable and were therefore excluded.

Trimming pared 4 bases from V and 0 bases from J, leaving 14 bases between. This CDR3 is 15 amino acids long. Germline assignment: CDR1 SGHDT and CDR2 YYEEEE. This cohort consisted of healthy bone marrow donors. PCR employed 60 Vbeta and 13 Jbeta primers. Sequenced by immunoSEQ multiplex PCR; TCRdb stores in-frame clones only, minus some. The sample has fewer than 200,000 clones, more than 85% seen once. To note about this clone: Its antigen is undetermined.

The chain joins TRBV5-6 to TRBJ2-7; TRBD1 is a possible D gene (6 bases). Sequenced sample: PBMCs. The clonotype was recovered from a girl less than two years old in good health and CMV-seronegative. The CDR3 reads CASSMTGFNSYEQYF. CDR3 DNA: TGTGCCAGCAGCATGACAGGTTTCAACTCCTACGAGCAGTACTTC.